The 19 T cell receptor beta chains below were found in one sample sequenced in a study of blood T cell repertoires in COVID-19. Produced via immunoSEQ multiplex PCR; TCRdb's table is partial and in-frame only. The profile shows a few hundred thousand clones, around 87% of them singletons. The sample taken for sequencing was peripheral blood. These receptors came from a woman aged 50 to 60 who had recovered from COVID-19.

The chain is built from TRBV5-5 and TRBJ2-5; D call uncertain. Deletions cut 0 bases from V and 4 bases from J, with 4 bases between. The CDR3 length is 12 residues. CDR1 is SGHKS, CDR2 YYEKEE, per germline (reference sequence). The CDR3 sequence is CASSLAGETQYF. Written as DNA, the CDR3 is TGTGCCAGCAGCTTGGCGGGAGAGACCCAGTACTTC.

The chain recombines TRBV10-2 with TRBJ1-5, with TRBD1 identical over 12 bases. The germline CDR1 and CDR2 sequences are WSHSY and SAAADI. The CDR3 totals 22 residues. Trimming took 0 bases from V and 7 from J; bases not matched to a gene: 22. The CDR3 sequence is CASSESPGVTGGTGGSHQPQHF. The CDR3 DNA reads TGCGCCAGCAGTGAGTCGCCCGGGGTAACCGGCGGGACAGGGGGCAGCCACCAGCCCCAGCATTTT.

CDR3 protein: CASREGFTDTQYF. CDR3 DNA sequence: TGCGCCAGCAGAGAGGGCTTCACAGATACGCAGTATTTT. This sequence joins TRBV5-1 and TRBJ2-3; the D gene is possibly TRBD2 (5 bases). The CDR3 runs 13 residues. Deletions cut 5 bases from V and 2 bases from J, with 9 bases between. CDR1 SGHRS and CDR2 YFSETQ come from the germline V gene.

For the CDR3, the DNA is TGTGCCACCAGCAGAGATTTGCGGGAAGAACAGTTCTTC. This encodes CATSRDLREEQFF. The V call is TRBV15, the J call TRBJ2-1; TRBD2 might be the D (6 bases). Germline V CDR1 and CDR2: LNHNV, YYDKDF (reference sequence). The CDR3 spans 13 residues. V lost 0 bases to trimming and J lost 13 bases, with 13 bases between them.

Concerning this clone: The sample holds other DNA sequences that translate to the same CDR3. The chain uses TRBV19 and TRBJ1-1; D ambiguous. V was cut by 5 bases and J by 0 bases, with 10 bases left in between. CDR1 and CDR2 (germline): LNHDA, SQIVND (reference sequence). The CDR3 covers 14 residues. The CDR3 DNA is TGTGCCAGTAGTTTAACGGGTATGAACACTGAAGCTTTCTTT. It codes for CASSLTGMNTEAFF.

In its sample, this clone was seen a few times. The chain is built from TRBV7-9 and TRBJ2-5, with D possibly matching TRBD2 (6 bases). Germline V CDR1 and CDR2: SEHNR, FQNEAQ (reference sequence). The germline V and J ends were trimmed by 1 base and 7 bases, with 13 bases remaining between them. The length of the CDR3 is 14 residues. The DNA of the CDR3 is TGTGCCAGCAGCTTAGAGGGAGTCGGGGGGACCCAGTACTTC. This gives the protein CASSLEGVGGTQYF. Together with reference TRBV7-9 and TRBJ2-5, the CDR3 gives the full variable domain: DTGVSQNPRHKITKRGQNVTFRCDPISEHNRLYWYRQTLGQGPEFLTYFQNEAQLEKSRLLSDRFSAERPKGSFSTLEIQRTEQGDSAMYLCASSLEGVGGTQYFGPGTRLLVL.

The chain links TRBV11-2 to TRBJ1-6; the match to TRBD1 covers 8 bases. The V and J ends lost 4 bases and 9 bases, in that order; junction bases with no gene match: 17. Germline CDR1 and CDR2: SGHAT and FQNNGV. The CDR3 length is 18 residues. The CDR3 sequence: CASSSTFLGQGFSSPLHF. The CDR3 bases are TGTGCCAGCAGCTCCACTTTCCTTGGACAGGGCTTTAGTTCACCCCTCCACTTT.

The CDR3 region is CASSLHRGRETQYF. DNA for the CDR3: TGTGCCAGCAGTCTACACAGGGGTAGGGAGACCCAGTACTTC. The chain employs TRBV28 and TRBJ2-5; TRBD1 matches 7 bases. Germline CDR1 reads MDHEN; CDR2 reads SYDVKM. CDR3 length: 14 residues. J was trimmed by 5 bases and V by 5 bases; bases with no gene match: 8.

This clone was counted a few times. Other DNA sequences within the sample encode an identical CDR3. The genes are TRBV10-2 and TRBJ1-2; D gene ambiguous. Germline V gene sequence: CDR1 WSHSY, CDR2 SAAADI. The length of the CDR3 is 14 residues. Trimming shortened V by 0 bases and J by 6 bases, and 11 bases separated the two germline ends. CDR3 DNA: TGCGCCAGCAGTGAGTCTCCAGGAAAAAATGGCTACACCTTC. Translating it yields CASSESPGKNGYTF.

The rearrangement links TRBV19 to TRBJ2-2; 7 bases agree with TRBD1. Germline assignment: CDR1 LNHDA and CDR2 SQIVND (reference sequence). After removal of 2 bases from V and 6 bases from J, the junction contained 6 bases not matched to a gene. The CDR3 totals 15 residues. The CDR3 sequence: CASSITRGHAGELFF. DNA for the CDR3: TGTGCCAGTAGTATAACGAGGGGGCATGCCGGGGAGCTGTTTTTT.

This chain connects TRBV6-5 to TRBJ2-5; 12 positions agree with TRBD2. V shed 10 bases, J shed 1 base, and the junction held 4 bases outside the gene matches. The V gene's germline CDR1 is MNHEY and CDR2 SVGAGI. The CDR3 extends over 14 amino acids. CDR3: CAIWTSGTQETQYF. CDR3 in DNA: TGTGCCATCTGGACTAGCGGGACCCAAGAGACCCAGTACTTC.

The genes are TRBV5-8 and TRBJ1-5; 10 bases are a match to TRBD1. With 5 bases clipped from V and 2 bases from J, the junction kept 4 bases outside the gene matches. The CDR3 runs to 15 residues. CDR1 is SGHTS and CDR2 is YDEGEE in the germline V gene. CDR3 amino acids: CASRSGTGGNQPQHF. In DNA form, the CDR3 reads TGTGCCAGCAGATCCGGGACAGGGGGCAATCAGCCCCAGCATTTT.

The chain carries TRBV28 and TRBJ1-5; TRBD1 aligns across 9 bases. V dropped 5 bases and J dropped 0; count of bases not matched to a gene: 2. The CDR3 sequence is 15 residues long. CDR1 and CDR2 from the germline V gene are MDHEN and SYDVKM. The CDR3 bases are TGTGCCAGCAGTAGGGACAGGGTTAGCAATCAGCCCCAGCATTTT. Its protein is CASSRDRVSNQPQHF.

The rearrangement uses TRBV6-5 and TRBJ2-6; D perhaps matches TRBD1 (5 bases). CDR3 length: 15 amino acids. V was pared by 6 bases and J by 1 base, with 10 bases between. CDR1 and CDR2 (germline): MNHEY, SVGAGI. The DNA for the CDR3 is TGTGCCAGCAGCAGACCAGGGTCTGGGGCCAACGTCCTGACTTTC. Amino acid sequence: CASSRPGSGANVLTF.

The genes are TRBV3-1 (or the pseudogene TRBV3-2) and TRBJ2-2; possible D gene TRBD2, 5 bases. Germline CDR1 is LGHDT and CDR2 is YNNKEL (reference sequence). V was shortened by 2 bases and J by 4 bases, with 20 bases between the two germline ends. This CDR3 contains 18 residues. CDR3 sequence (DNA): TGTGCCAGCAGCCAAAAGTCTATACTAGAGCGTGGCACCGGGGAGCTGTTTTTT. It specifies CASSQKSILERGTGELFF.

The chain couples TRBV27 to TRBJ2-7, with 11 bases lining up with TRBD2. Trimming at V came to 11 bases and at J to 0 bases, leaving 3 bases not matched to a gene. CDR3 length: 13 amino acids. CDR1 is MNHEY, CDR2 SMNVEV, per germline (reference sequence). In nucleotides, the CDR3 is TGTGCCGTTAGCGGGAGGGCCTCCTACGAGCAGTACTTC. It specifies CAVSGRASYEQYF.

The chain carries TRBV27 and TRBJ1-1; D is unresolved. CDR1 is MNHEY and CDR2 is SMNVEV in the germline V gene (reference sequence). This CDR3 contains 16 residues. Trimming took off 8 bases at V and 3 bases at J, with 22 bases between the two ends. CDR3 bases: TGTGCCAGCCGGAGGGAAATTCTGGGTATTGACACTGAAGCTTTCTTT. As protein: CASRREILGIDTEAFF.

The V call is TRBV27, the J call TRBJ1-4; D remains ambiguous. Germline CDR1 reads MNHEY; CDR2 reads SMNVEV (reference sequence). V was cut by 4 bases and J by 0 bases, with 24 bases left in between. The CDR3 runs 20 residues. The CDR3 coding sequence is TGTGCCAGCAGTTACCGTTCAGCAAGCGGGTTTTTTGCAACTAATGAAAAACTGTTTTTT. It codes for CASSYRSASGFFATNEKLFF.

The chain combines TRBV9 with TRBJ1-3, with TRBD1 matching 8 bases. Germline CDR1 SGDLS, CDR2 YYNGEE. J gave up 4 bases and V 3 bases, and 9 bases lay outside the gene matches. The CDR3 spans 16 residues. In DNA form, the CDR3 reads TGTGCCAGCAGCGCCGCGGGACAGGAGTTAGGAAACACCATATATTTT. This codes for CASSAAGQELGNTIYF.